The 7 T cell receptor beta chains reported below all come from one sample, sequenced in a study of response to subunit inactivated influenza vaccine. MiXCR, applied by TCRdb to the RT-PCR reads, yields one record per CDR3 protein. The sample lists approximately 200,000 distinct CDR3 sequences; 14% were seen once. The specimen comprised CD8+ T cells sorted from PBMCs, sampled roughly 5 days after vaccination. The origin of the receptors is a man in his forties or fifties who received an inactivated influenza vaccine.

This clonotype appeared a few times. The V gene is TRBV27, the J gene TRBJ2-1; perhaps TRBD2 as D (6 bases). With 5 bases removed from V and 9 bases from J, the gap between germline ends came to 11 bases. There are 12 residues in the CDR3. Germline-derived CDR1 and CDR2 are MNHEY and SMNVEV (reference sequence). The CDR3 bases are TGTGCCAGCAGTCCATGGCGGGGTGAGCAGTTCTTC. It yields the protein CASSPWRGEQFF.

This clonotype has only a few counts. The V and J genes are TRBV27 and TRBJ2-6; D is uncertain. Trimming cost V 5 bases and J 4 bases, with 12 bases left between them. CDR1 and CDR2 from the germline V gene are MNHEY and SMNVEV (reference sequence). The CDR3 runs 15 residues. CDR3 sequence reads: CASSVGVSGANVLTF. CDR3 nucleotide sequence: TGTGCCAGCAGTGTAGGTGTATCCGGGGCCAACGTCCTGACTTTC.

This clonotype was observed many times. The rearrangement links TRBV7-9 to TRBJ2-2; D unresolved. The CDR3 covers 14 residues. Germline-derived CDR1 and CDR2 are SEHNR and FQNEAQ (reference sequence). Trimming shortened V by 4 bases and J by 6 bases, and 12 bases separated the two germline ends. The CDR3 loop is CASSYYLSSGELFF. DNA of the CDR3: TGTGCCAGCAGCTATTACCTCTCTTCCGGGGAGCTGTTTTTT.

The chain couples TRBV19 to TRBJ2-1; TRBD2 aligns across 12 bases. The CDR3 loop spans 13 amino acids. Looked up from germline, CDR1 is LNHDA and CDR2 is SQIVND (reference sequence). The junction had 2 bases not matched to a gene; V was cut back by 4 bases and J by 10 bases. In DNA, the CDR3 is TGTGCCAGTAGTAGACTAGCGGGAGTAGAGCAGTTCTTC. This encodes CASSRLAGVEQFF.

This clonotype occurred a few times. The chain has TRBV4-3 and TRBJ2-3; tentative D call: TRBD2 (5 bases). The germline CDR1 and CDR2 sequences are LGHNA and YSLEER. Deletions cut 1 base from V and 0 bases from J, with 17 bases between. The CDR3 is 18 amino acids. CDR3 nucleotide sequence: TGCGCCAGCAGCCAAGGTTCGGGCAGACTAACTAGCACAGATACGCAGTATTTT. Protein: CASSQGSGRLTSTDTQYF.

This clonotype was seen more than once but under ten times. The rearrangement uses TRBV19 and TRBJ2-7, with D perhaps TRBD2 (5 bases). This CDR3 contains 13 residues. V lost 6 bases and J lost 1, with 10 bases in between. The germline V gene encodes CDR1 LNHDA and CDR2 SQIVND (reference sequence). CDR3 DNA: TGTGCCAGTAGCCCAGACTATTCCTACGAGCAGTACTTC. As protein: CASSPDYSYEQYF.

This rearrangement joins TRBV29-1 to TRBJ1-1; 9 bases fit TRBD1. V gave up 1 base and J gave up 7 bases; unmatched junction bases: 10. There are 15 residues in the CDR3. The V gene's germline CDR1 is SQVTM and CDR2 ANQGSEA. The CDR3 is CSVEVPGQGWHEAFF. The CDR3 DNA sequence: TGCAGCGTTGAAGTACCGGGACAGGGCTGGCATGAAGCTTTCTTT.